The following is a T cell receptor (beta chain) sequence with its context. Antigen unknown. Other nucleotide sequences from this sample produce the same CDR3. Deep was the level used in running the assay. Sequencing used immunoSEQ multiplex PCR; TCRdb keeps in-frame clones, though not all of them. Among 2 million to 2.5 million clones listed, approximately 94% were seen once. Trimming cost V 3 bases and J 5 bases, with 8 bases left between them. Germline V CDR1 and CDR2: ENHRY, SYGVKD. The CDR3 spans 13 residues. The data originate from a study of shared clonotypes between healthy human individuals. The study's findings and limits: For naive CD4 cells, approximately 4.8% of clonotypes were shared across a handful of donors.

The receptor was derived from a man younger than 30 in good health. J is TRBJ1-5 and V is TRBV10-3; no definite D call. Sequencing was done on a sample of naive CD4+ T cells sorted from blood. As for subset: CD45RA+ positively selected. CDR3 region: CAISEGLDQPQHF. The CDR3 DNA is TGTGCCATCAGTGAAGGATTGGATCAGCCCCAGCATTTT.